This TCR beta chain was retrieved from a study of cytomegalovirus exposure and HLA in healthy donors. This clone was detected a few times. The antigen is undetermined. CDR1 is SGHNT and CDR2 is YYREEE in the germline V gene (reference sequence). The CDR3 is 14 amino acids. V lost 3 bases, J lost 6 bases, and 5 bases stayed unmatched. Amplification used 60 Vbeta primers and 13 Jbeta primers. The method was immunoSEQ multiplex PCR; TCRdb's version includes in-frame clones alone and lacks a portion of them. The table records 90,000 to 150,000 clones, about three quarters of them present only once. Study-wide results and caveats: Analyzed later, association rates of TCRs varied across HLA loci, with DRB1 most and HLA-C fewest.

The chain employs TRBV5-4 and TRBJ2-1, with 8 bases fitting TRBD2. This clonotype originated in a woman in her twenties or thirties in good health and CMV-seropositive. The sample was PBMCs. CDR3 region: CASSSPGGANEQFF. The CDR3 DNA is TGTGCCAGCAGCTCCCCCGGGGGGGCCAATGAGCAGTTCTTC. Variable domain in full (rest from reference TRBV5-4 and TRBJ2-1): ETGVTQSPTHLIKTRGQQVTLRCSSQSGHNTVSWYQQALGQGPQFIFQYYREEENGRGNFPPRFSGLQFPNYSSELNVNALELDDSALYLCASSSPGGANEQFFGPGTRLTVL.